These 25 T cell receptor beta chains originate from one sample sequenced in a study of molecular identifiers for immune sequencing clone quantification. TCRdb re-analysed the PCR reads in MiXCR, keeping a single row per CDR3 protein. The sample carries under 350,000 distinct CDR3 sequences, roughly 24% recorded once. The sample consisted of naive CD8+ T cells from blood, with Jurkat cell RNA spiked in. The subset denotes: FACS-sorted CD8+CD4-CCR7+CD45RA+ naive T cells. Receptors were obtained from a human donor in good health. Some libraries in this study had Jurkat cell RNA spiked in.

In this sample, this clonotype turned up many times. The chain has TRBV5-8 and TRBJ2-3; D remains ambiguous. The CDR3 is 8 amino acids. Deletions cut 5 bases from V and 14 bases from J, with 6 bases between. The germline V gene has CDR1 SGHTS and CDR2 YDEGEE. In DNA, the CDR3 is TGTGCCAGCAGTCCGCCGTATTTT. As protein: CASSPPYF.

This clonotype was detected only once. One end of the junction fails to match germline, which may point to a read error. This chain uses TRBV27 with TRBJ1-1; D not certain. The CDR3 runs 12 residues. Germline V gene lookup returns CDR1 MNHEY and CDR2 SMNVEV (reference sequence). CDR3 DNA: TGTACCAGCAGCGGCCTAAGGTCTGAAGCTTTCTTT. The encoded protein is CTSSGLRSEAFF.

This clonotype was picked up a small number of times. This sequence joins TRBV14 and TRBJ1-2, with D unresolved. The CDR3 contains 12 residues. V lost 1 base, J lost 8 bases, and 8 bases lay in between. CDR1 is SGHDN and CDR2 is FVKESK in the germline V gene. CDR3 protein: CASSQGKEGYTF. CDR3 bases: TGTGCCAGCAGCCAAGGAAAGGAAGGCTACACCTTC.

This clonotype was counted a few times. This chain connects TRBV20-1 to TRBJ1-1; D might be TRBD1 (6 bases). V lost 0 bases to trimming and J lost 6 bases, with 26 bases between them. Germline loops: CDR1 DFQATT, CDR2 SNEGSKA (reference sequence). This CDR3 is 18 amino acids long. This CDR3 reads CSARDQLSQGGPWAEAFF. CDR3 in DNA: TGCAGTGCTAGAGATCAGTTGTCACAGGGCGGGCCTTGGGCTGAAGCTTTCTTT.

The table lists this clonotype with many counts. V is TRBV20-1 and J is TRBJ2-1; no definite D call. Germline CDR1 and CDR2: DFQATT and SNEGSKA (reference sequence). The CDR3 loop spans 13 amino acids. V lost 3 bases to trimming and J lost 8 bases, with 14 bases between them. CDR3: CSARELGVYEQFF. The CDR3 nucleotides are TGCAGTGCTAGGGAGTTAGGCGTTTATGAGCAGTTCTTC.

The table lists this clonotype with many counts. The V gene is TRBV7-2, the J gene TRBJ1-5; unclear D gene. From germline, CDR1 is SGHTA and CDR2 FQGNSA. Trimming shortened V by 5 bases and J by 4 bases, and 6 bases separated the two germline ends. This CDR3 region has 12 residues. The CDR3 here is CASSPINQPQHF. CDR3 nucleotide sequence: TGTGCCAGCAGCCCTATTAATCAGCCCCAGCATTTT.

The chain employs TRBV7-9 and TRBJ2-2; tentative D call: TRBD2 (5 bases). Germline V gene data show CDR1 as SEHNR and CDR2 as FQNEAQ (reference sequence). The V and J ends lost 2 bases and 0 bases respectively, with 7 bases between them. CDR3 length: 15 residues. CDR3 DNA sequence: TGTGCCAGCAGCTTAACGGGGACGAACACCGGGGAGCTGTTTTTT. Protein sequence: CASSLTGTNTGELFF.

On this clonotype: One base away lies a much larger clone, so this may be a sequencing read error. The chain is built from TRBV6-6 and TRBJ1-5, with 9 bases identical to TRBD1. Germline loops: CDR1 MNHNY, CDR2 SVGAGI (reference sequence). This CDR3 has 17 residues. In nucleotides, the CDR3 is TGTGCCAGCAGTTACTCGACAGGGGGGTACATTCATCACCCCCAGCATTTT. It specifies CASSYSTGGYIHHPQHF.

This clonotype was seen only a few times. The J gene is TRBJ2-2, the V gene TRBV6-1, with TRBD2 matching over 7 bases. V trimming: 8 bases; J trimming: 3 bases; junction bases outside the gene matches: 18. This CDR3 is 18 amino acids long. CDR1 and CDR2 (germline): MNHNS, SASEGT. Here the CDR3 DNA reads TGTGCCAGCCCGAGCGTAGTGCGGGAGAACGACGACACCGGGGAGCTGTTTTTT. Amino acid sequence: CASPSVVRENDDTGELFF.

This clonotype was picked up many times. The chain is built from TRBV4-1 and TRBJ2-1, with D possibly being TRBD1 (6 bases). Germline V CDR1 and CDR2: MGHRA, YSYEKL. V was pared by 0 bases and J by 8 bases, with 11 bases between. The CDR3 covers 14 residues. CDR3 in amino acids: CASSQDTGYDEQFF. In nucleotides, the CDR3 is TGCGCCAGCAGCCAAGATACAGGGTACGATGAGCAGTTCTTC.

The chain couples TRBV12-3 or TRBV12-4 to TRBJ2-1; the match to TRBD2 covers 12 bases. After removal of 4 bases from V and 0 bases from J, the junction contained 4 bases not matched to a gene. The CDR3 is made up of 17 amino acids. The CDR3 region has the DNA TGTGCCAGCAGTTCCCCGACTAGCGGGAGCTCCTACAATGAGCAGTTCTTC. Translation gives CASSSPTSGSSYNEQFF.

This clonotype turned up a few times. The chain links TRBV19 to TRBJ1-1; D is ambiguous. This CDR3 is built from 12 residues. The V end lost 3 bases, the J end lost 5 bases, and 7 bases lay between the germline ends. CDR1 LNHDA and CDR2 SQIVND come from the germline V gene (reference sequence). The CDR3 region has the DNA TGTGCCAGTAGTATCGATGGGACTGAAGCTTTCTTT. Its protein is CASSIDGTEAFF.

This clonotype was observed many times. V usage is TRBV28 and J usage is TRBJ2-7; 9 positions match TRBD2. Germline lookup yields CDR1 MDHEN and CDR2 SYDVKM. This CDR3 region has 15 residues. V lost 4 bases and J lost 3; bases outside the gene matches: 7. The CDR3 DNA follows: TGTGCCAGCAGTTCCCCCCGGACTAGCGACTACGAGCAGTACTTC. Translation: CASSSPRTSDYEQYF.

The chain carries TRBV9 and TRBJ2-5, with 10 bases matching TRBD1. From germline, CDR1 is SGDLS and CDR2 YYNGEE. The ends lost 3 bases at V and 2 bases at J; junction bases unmatched: 4. This CDR3 comprises 15 residues. This CDR3 is CASSEGQGWQETQYF. The CDR3 coding sequence is TGTGCCAGCAGCGAGGGACAGGGGTGGCAAGAGACCCAGTACTTC. Using reference TRBV9 and TRBJ2-5 for the parts outside the CDR3, the full variable domain is DSGVTQTPKHLITATGQRVTLRCSPRSGDLSVYWYQQSLDQGLQFLIQYYNGEERAKGNILERFSAQQFPDLHSELNLSSLELGDSALYFCASSEGQGWQETQYFGPGTRLLVL.

There are many counts of this clonotype. V is TRBV5-4 and J is TRBJ2-3; 10 bases map to TRBD2. This CDR3 region has 15 residues. The germline CDR1 and CDR2 sequences are SGHNT and YYREEE (reference sequence). With V trimmed by 6 bases and J by 6 bases, 10 bases remained unmatched. CDR3 nucleotide sequence: TGTGCCAGCATGGCTAGCGGGGGAGCCGGGGATACGCAGTATTTT. This gives the protein CASMASGGAGDTQYF. The variable domain in full, completed from reference TRBV5-4 and TRBJ2-3, reads ETGVTQSPTHLIKTRGQQVTLRCSSQSGHNTVSWYQQALGQGPQFIFQYYREEENGRGNFPPRFSGLQFPNYSSELNVNALELDDSALYLCASMASGGAGDTQYFGPGTRLTVL.

This clonotype appeared many times. The chain links TRBV12-3 or TRBV12-4 to TRBJ1-5; D is unclear. With 5 bases removed from V and 5 bases from J, the gap between germline ends came to 7 bases. This CDR3 is 12 amino acids long. The CDR3 nucleotides are TGTGCCAGCAGTCCCTCTGATCAGCCCCAGCATTTT. This sequence encodes CASSPSDQPQHF.

J is TRBJ2-3 and V is TRBV7-9, with 9 positions matching TRBD1. With V trimmed by 4 bases and J by 4 bases, 9 bases remained unmatched. The CDR3 has 16 amino acids. CDR1 is SEHNR and CDR2 is FQNEAQ in the germline V gene (reference sequence). CDR3 in amino acids: CASSSRDRGSPDTQYF. The CDR3 DNA is TGTGCCAGCAGCTCTCGAGACAGGGGGTCCCCAGATACGCAGTATTTT.

The chain has TRBV12-3 or TRBV12-4 and TRBJ2-2; 8 positions match TRBD1. Unmatched junction bases numbered 5, after V lost 6 bases and J lost 8 bases. This CDR3 has 13 amino acids. The CDR3 DNA sequence: TGTGCCAGCAGAGACAGGGGCCTGGGGGAGCTGTTTTTT. Its protein is CASRDRGLGELFF.

This chain links TRBV19 with TRBJ1-2, with D uncertain. With 3 bases removed from V and 0 bases from J, the gap between germline ends came to 11 bases. Germline loops: CDR1 LNHDA, CDR2 SQIVND (reference sequence). The CDR3 has 15 residues. The CDR3 bases are TGTGCCAGTAGTATGTCCGGGAAGGCTAACTATGGCTACACCTTC. It specifies CASSMSGKANYGYTF.

The chain links TRBV27 to TRBJ2-7, with 8 bases that match TRBD1. The CDR3 spans 12 residues. In germline, CDR1 is MNHEY, CDR2 SMNVEV (reference sequence). The J segment lost 6 bases and the V segment lost 5 bases, leaving 3 bases of the junction unmatched. CDR3 DNA sequence: TGTGCCAGCAGTAGGACAGGGAGCGAGCAGTACTTC. This codes for CASSRTGSEQYF.

This clonotype was seen repeatedly, ten times or more. The chain links TRBV7-9 to TRBJ2-3; TRBD2 matches at 8 bases. The ends lost 5 bases at V and 2 bases at J; junction bases unmatched: 6. The CDR3 runs 15 residues. Germline assignment: CDR1 SEHNR and CDR2 FQNEAQ (reference sequence). CDR3 bases: TGTGCCAGCAGCCAACTAGCGGACGTCACAGATACGCAGTATTTT. Translating it yields CASSQLADVTDTQYF.

The rearrangement joins TRBV5-1 to TRBJ2-3; possibly TRBD1 or TRBD2 for D (5 bases each). The CDR3 loop spans 17 amino acids. V shed 6 bases and J shed 0 bases, with 20 bases lying between them. The germline V gene encodes CDR1 SGHRS and CDR2 YFSETQ. The CDR3 nucleotides are TGCGCCAGCAACAAAGGGGACGGAAGTCCCAGCACAGATACGCAGTATTTT. Amino acid sequence: CASNKGDGSPSTDTQYF.

The V gene is TRBV21-1, the J gene TRBJ2-3; the D call of TRBD2 is as the table states it, not checked on the DNA. TRBV21-1 is designated a pseudogene. This CDR3 comprises 17 residues. CDR3 nucleotide sequence: TGTGCCAGCAGCACCCGGACTAGCGGGGTTAGCACAGGTACGCAGTATTTT. It encodes CASSTRTSGVSTGTQYF.

This clonotype was seen ten or more times. The chain is built from TRBV7-2 and TRBJ2-7; 9 bases are a match to TRBD1. The CDR3 runs to 14 residues. Unmatched junction bases numbered 8, after V lost 5 bases and J lost 6 bases. Germline-derived CDR1 and CDR2 are SGHTA and FQGNSA. As DNA, the CDR3 is TGTGCCAGCAGCCAGGGACAGGGAGGGCTCGAGCAGTACTTC. Translating gives CASSQGQGGLEQYF.

The chain combines TRBV2 with TRBJ2-1, with 12 bases that match TRBD1. Trimming took 7 bases from V and 8 from J; bases not matched to a gene: 12. CDR1 and CDR2 from the germline V gene are SNHLY and FYNNEI. The length of the CDR3 is 16 residues. The CDR3: CASNPKPGQGADEQFF. CDR3 DNA sequence: TGTGCCAGCAACCCAAAACCGGGACAGGGGGCGGATGAGCAGTTCTTC. The complete variable domain, with remaining parts taken from reference TRBV2 and TRBJ2-1, reads EPEVTQTPSHQVTQMGQEVILRCVPISNHLYFYWYRQILGQKVEFLVSFYNNEISEKSEIFDDQFSVERPDGSNFTLKIRSTKLEDSAMYFCASNPKPGQGADEQFFGPGTRLTVL.